The entry that follows covers one TCR beta chain sequence. Antigen specificity is unknown. In germline, CDR1 is MGHRA, CDR2 YSYEKL. V was cut by 2 bases and J by 4 bases, with 14 bases left in between. This CDR3 is built from 16 residues. The data are from a study of cytomegalovirus exposure and HLA in healthy donors. Libraries were prepared by immunoSEQ multiplex PCR; TCRdb keeps only in-frame clonotypes and omits some of them. In the table there are roughly 190,000 clones, about 82% of which are singletons. Study-level findings and limits: In vitro assays verified that three CMV-associated chains recognized CMV antigens specifically. The tendency of first-cohort TCR clusters to co-occur in the 90 to 150 validation repertoires was the finding of a later analysis. The study designated 150 to 200 TCR beta chains cytomegalovirus-associated.

Material for sequencing was PBMCs. The chain employs TRBV4-1 and TRBJ1-4, with no clear D. The clonotype was recovered from a woman aged 18-29 years in good health and CMV-seronegative. CDR3 nucleotide sequence: TGCGCCAGCAGCCAACTACACGGGGTCCTTAATGAAAAACTGTTTTTT. It specifies CASSQLHGVLNEKLFF.